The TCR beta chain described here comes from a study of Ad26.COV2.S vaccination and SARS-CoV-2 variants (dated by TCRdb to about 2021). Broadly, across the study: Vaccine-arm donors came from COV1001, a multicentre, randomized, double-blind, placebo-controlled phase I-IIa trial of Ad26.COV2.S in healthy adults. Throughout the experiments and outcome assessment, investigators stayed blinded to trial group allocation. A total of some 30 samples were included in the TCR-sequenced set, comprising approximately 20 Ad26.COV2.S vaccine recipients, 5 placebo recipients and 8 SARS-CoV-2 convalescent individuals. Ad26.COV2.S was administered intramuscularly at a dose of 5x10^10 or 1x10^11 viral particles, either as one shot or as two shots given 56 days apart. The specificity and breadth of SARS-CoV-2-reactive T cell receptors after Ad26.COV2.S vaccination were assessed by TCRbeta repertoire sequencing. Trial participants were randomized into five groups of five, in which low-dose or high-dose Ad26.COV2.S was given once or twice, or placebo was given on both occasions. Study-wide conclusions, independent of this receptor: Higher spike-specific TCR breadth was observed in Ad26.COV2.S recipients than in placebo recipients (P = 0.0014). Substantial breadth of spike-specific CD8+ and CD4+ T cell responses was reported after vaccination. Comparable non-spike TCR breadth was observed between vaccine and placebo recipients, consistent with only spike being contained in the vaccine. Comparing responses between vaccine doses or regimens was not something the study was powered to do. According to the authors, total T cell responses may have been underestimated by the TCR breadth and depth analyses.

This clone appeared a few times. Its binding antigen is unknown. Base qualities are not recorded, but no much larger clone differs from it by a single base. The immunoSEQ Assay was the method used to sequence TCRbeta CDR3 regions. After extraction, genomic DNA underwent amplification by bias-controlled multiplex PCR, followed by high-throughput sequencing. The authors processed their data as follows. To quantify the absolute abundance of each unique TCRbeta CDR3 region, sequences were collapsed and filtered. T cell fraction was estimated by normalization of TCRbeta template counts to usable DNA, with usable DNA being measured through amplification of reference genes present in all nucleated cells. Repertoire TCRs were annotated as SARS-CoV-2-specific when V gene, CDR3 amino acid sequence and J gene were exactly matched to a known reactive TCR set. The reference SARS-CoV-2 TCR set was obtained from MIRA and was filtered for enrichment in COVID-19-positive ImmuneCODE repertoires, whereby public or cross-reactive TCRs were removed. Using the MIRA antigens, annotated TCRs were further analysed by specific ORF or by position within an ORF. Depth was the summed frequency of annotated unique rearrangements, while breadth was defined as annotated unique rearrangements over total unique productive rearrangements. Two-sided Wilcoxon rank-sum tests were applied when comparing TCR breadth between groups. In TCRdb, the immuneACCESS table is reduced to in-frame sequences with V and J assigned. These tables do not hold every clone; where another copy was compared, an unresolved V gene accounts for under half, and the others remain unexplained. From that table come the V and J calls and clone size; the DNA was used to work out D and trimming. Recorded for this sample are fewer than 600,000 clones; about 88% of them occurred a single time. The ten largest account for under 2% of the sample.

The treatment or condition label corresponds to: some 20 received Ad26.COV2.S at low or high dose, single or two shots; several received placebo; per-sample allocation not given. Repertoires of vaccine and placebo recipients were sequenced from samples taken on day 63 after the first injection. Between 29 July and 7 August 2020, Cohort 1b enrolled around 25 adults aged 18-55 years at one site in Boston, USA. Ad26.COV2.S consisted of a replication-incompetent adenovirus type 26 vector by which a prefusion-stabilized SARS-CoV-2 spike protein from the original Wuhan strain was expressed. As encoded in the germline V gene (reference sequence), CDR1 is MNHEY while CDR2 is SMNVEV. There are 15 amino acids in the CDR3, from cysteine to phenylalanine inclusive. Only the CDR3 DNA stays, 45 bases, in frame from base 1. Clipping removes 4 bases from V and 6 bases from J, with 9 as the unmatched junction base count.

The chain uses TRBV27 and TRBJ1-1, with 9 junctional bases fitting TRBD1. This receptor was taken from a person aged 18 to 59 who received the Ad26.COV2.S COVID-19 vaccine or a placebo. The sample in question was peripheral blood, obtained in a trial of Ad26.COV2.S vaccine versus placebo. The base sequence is TGTGCCAGCAGTTCCCCGGGACAGGGAAAACCTGAAGCTTTCTTT. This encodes CASSSPGQGKPEAFF.